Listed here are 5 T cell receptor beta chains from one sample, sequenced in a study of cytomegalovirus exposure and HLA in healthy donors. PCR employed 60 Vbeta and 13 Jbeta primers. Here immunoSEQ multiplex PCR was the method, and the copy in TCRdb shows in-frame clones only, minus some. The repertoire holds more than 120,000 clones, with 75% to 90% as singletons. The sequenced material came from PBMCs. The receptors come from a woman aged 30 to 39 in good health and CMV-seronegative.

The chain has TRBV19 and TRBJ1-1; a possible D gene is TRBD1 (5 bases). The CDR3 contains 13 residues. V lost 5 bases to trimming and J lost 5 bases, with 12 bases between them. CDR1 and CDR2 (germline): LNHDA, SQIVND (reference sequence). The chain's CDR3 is CASSGGAETEAFF. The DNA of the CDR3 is TGTGCCAGTAGTGGAGGGGCGGAGACTGAAGCTTTCTTT.

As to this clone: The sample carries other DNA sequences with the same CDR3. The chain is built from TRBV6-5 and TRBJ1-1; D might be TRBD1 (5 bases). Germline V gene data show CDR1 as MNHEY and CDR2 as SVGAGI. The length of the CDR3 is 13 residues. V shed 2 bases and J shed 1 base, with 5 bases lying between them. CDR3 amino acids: CASSYQGNTEAFF. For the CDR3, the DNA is TGTGCCAGCAGTTACCAGGGGAACACTGAAGCTTTCTTT.

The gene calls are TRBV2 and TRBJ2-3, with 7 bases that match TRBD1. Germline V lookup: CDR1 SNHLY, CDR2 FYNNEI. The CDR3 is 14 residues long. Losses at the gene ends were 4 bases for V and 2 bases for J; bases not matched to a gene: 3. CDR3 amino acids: CASSGGQYTDTQYF. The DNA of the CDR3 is TGTGCCAGCAGTGGGGGACAGTACACAGATACGCAGTATTTT.

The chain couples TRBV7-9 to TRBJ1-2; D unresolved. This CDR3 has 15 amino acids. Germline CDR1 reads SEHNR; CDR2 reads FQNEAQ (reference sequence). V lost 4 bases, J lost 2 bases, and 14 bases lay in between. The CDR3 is CASSSPGLNNYGYTF. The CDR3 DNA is TGTGCCAGCAGCTCCCCAGGACTGAACAACTATGGCTACACCTTC.

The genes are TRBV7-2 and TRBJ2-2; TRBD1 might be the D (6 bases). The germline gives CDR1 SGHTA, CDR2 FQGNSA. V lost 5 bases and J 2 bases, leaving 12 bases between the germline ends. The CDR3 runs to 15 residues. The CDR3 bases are TGTGCCAGCAGCCGCGAGGGACACAACACCGGGGAGCTGTTTTTT. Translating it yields CASSREGHNTGELFF.